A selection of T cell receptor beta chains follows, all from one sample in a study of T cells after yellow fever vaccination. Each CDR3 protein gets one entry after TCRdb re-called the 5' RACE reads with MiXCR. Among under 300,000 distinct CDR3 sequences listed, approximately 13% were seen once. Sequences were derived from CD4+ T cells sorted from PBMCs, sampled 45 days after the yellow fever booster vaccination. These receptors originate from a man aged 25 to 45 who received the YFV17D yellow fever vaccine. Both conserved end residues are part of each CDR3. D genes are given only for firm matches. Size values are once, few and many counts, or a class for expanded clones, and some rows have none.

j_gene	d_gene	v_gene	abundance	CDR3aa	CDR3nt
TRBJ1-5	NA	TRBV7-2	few	CASSQVSNSNQPQHF	TGTGCCAGCAGCCAAGTGTCGAATAGCAATCAGCCCCAGCATTTT
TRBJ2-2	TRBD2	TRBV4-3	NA	CASSQGRLAGGPGELFF	TGCGCCAGCAGCCAAGGGAGACTAGCGGGAGGGCCCGGGGAGCTGTTTTTT
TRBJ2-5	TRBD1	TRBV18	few	CASSPGTGGRETQYF	TGTGCCAGCTCACCCGGGACAGGGGGCCGAGAGACCCAGTACTTC
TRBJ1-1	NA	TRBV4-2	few	CASSQDRTGTEAFF	TGTGCCAGCAGCCAAGATCGGACTGGCACTGAAGCTTTCTTT
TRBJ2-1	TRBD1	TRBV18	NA	CASSSDLTGYEQFF	TGTGCCAGCTCATCAGACTTGACAGGGTATGAGCAGTTCTTC
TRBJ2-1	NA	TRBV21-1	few	CASSKASGTHTYNEQFF	TGTGCCAGCAGCAAAGCCTCCGGGACACACACTTACAATGAGCAGTTCTTC
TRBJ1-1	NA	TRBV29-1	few	CSTRWGGDTEAFF	TGCAGCACCCGGTGGGGGGGGGACACTGAAGCTTTCTTT
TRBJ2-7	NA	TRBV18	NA	CASSRGGGLYEQYF	TGTGCCAGCTCACGAGGAGGGGGTTTGTACGAGCAGTACTTC
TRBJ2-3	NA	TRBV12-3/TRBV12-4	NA	CASIPRERHSTDTQYF	TGTGCCAGCATCCCCCGGGAGCGGCATAGCACAGATACGCAGTATTTT
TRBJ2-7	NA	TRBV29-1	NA	CSVTRGSGREQYF	TGCAGCGTGACCAGGGGATCGGGTAGGGAGCAGTACTTC
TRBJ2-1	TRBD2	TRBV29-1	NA	CSVEVASGVHNEQFF	TGCAGCGTTGAAGTTGCTAGCGGGGTCCACAATGAGCAGTTCTTC
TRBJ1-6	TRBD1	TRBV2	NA	CASSRGGSTNSPLHF	TGTGCCAGCAGCAGGGGGGGAAGTACGAATTCACCCCTCCACTTT
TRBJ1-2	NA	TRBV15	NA	CATSREGGQLGYGYTF	TGTGCCACCAGCAGAGAAGGGGGTCAGTTGGGCTATGGCTACACCTTC
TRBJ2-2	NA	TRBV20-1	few	CSASSGAGELFF	TGCAGTGCTAGCTCGGGGGCCGGGGAGCTGTTTTTT
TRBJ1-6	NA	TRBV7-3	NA	CASSRQAANSPLHF	TGTGCCAGTTCTAGACAGGCGGCTAATTCACCCCTCCACTTT
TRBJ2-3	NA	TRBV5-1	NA	CASSRWVAPSTDTQYF	TGCGCCAGCAGCCGATGGGTGGCGCCTAGCACAGATACGCAGTATTTT
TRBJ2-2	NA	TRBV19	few	CASRWAGNTGELFF	TGTGCCAGTAGGTGGGCGGGGAACACCGGGGAGCTGTTTTTT
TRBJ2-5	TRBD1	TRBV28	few	CASSLSPGQDQETQYF	TGTGCCAGCAGTTTGTCCCCGGGACAGGATCAAGAGACCCAGTACTTC
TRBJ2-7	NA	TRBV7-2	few	CASSEDPGWEQYF	TGTGCCAGCAGCGAGGACCCTGGGTGGGAGCAGTACTTC
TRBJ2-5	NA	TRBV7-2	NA	CASSLVGAYLETQYF	TGTGCCAGCAGCTTAGTCGGGGCTTATTTAGAGACCCAGTACTTC
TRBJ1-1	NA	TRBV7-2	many	CASRSYGGNTEAFF	TGTGCCAGCAGATCGTACGGGGGTAACACTGAAGCTTTCTTT
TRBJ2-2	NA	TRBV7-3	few	CASSRTSGAAGELFF	TGTGCCAGCAGCCGGACCTCGGGAGCGGCCGGGGAGCTGTTTTTT
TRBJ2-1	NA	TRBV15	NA	CATSRRLSYNEQFF	TGTGCCACCAGCCGGCGGCTCTCCTACAATGAGCAGTTCTTC
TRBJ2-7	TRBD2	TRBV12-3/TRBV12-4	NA	CASSRSGRGLEQYF	TGTGCCAGCAGCCGTAGCGGGAGGGGCCTCGAGCAGTACTTC
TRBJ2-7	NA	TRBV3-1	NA	CASSQESAPSEQYF	TGTGCCAGCAGCCAAGAGTCGGCACCTTCCGAGCAGTACTTC
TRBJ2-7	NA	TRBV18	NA	CASSPSVRTYEQYF	TGTGCCAGCTCACCATCAGTCCGTACCTACGAGCAGTACTTC
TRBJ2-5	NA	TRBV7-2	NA	CASTLTLQETQYF	TGTGCCAGCACCTTGACGCTGCAAGAGACCCAGTACTTC
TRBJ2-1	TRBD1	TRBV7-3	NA	CASSTDRGMYNEQFF	TGTGCCAGCAGCACAGACAGGGGAATGTACAATGAGCAGTTCTTC
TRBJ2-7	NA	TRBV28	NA	CASSVSGAYEQYF	TGTGCCAGCAGCGTCTCCGGGGCCTACGAGCAGTACTTC
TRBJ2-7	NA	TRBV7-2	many	CASSSPNLYEQYF	TGTGCCAGCAGCTCACCAAACCTTTACGAGCAGTACTTC
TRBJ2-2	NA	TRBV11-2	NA	CASSRGRTPIGGTGELFF	TGTGCCAGCAGCCGAGGAAGGACTCCCATTGGCGGAACCGGGGAGCTGTTTTTT
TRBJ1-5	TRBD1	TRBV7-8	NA	CASSLEDRSTISNQPQHF	TGTGCCAGCAGCTTAGAGGACAGGTCAACCATTAGCAATCAGCCCCAGCATTTT
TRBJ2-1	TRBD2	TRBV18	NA	CASSPGLAGVSEQFF	TGTGCCAGCTCACCAGGGCTAGCGGGAGTCTCTGAGCAGTTCTTC
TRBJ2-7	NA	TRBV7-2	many	CASSLQGTEQYF	TGTGCCAGCAGCTTACAGGGCACCGAGCAGTACTTC
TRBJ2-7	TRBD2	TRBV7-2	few	CASSLAGRGLEQYF	TGTGCCAGCAGCTTAGCAGGGAGGGGTCTCGAGCAGTACTTC
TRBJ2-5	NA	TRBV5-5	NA	CASRDWRAQETQYF	TGTGCCAGCAGGGATTGGAGGGCTCAAGAGACCCAGTACTTC
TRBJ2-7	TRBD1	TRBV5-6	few	CASSLPAGTGRGKQYF	TGTGCCAGCAGCTTGCCTGCCGGGACAGGCCGTGGGAAGCAGTACTTC
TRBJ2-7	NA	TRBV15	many	CATSRDIGGQYF	TGTGCCACCAGCAGGGATATAGGCGGGCAGTACTTC